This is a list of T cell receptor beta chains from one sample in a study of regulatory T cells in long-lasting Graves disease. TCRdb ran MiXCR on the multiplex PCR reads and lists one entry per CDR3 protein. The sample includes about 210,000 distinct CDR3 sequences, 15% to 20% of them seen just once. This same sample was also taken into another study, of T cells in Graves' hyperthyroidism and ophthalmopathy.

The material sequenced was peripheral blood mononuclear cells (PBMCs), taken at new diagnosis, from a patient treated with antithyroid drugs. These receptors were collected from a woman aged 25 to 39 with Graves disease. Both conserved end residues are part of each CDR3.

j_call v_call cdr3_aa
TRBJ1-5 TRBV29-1 CSVVLTGGFDQPQHF
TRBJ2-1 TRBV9 CASSVAPSYNEQFF
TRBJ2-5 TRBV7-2 CASSSSPTGVQETQYF
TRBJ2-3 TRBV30 CALTGGAGTDTQYF
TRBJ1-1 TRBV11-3 CASSSRGGKNTEAFF
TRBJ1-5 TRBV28 CASSWRGVSPQHF
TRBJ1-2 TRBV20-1 CSARGQGKSGYTF
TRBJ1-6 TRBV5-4 CASSFAGTYNSPIHF
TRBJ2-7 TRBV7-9 CASSLIAGGSYEQYF
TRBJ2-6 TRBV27 CASSISGANVLTF
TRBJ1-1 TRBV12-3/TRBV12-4 CASSFMQNTEAFF
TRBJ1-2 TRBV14 CASSPLDRDRGYGYTF
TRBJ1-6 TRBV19 CASSISGLKSPLHF
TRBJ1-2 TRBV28 CASSFSYPNYGYTF
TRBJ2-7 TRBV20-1 CSARGPGGQGYEQYF
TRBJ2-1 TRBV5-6 CASSWGDRESYNEQFF
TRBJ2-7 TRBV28 CAIRRTGVFYEQYF
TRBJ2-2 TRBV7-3 CASSLTGLAGGELFF
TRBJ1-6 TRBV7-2 CASRVPGHKHSPLHF